In its sample, the clone carrying this T cell receptor (beta chain) was seen a few times. TCRdb called the 5' RACE reads again in MiXCR, with one record for every CDR3 protein. The table includes approximately 90,000 distinct CDR3 sequences, more than 9.5% detected once. The entry originates in a study of early T cells in non-severe SARS-CoV-2 infection. CDR1 LNHDA and CDR2 SQIVND come from the germline V gene (reference sequence). The ends were cut back, 7 bases at V and 7 bases at J, with 19 bases in the middle. This CDR3 is built from 14 residues. The sequence derives from an adult who was a healthcare worker with PCR-confirmed SARS-CoV-2 infection or an uninfected control (not recorded which). This sample comprised whole blood, obtained at baseline. This chain uses TRBV19 with TRBJ1-2, with D unresolved. Here the CDR3 reads CASTPLQVIRGYTF. The CDR3 nucleotides read TGTGCCAGTACCCCACTCCAGGTTATTCGTGGCTACACCTTC.